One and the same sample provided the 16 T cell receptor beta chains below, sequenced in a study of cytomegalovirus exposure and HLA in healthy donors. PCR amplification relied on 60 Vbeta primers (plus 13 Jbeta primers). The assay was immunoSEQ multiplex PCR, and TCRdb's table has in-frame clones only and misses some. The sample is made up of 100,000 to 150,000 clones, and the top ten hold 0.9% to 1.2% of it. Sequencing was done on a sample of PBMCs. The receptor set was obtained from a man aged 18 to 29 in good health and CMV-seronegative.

The CDR3 DNA reads TGTGCCAGCAGTCCCAGGTTCCCCCCAGATACGCAGTATTTT. This encodes CASSPRFPPDTQYF. The chain links TRBV6-4 to TRBJ2-3, with D uncertain. Germline V gives CDR1 MRHNA, CDR2 SNTAGT. The CDR3 loop spans 14 amino acids. Trimming shortened V by 5 bases and J by 4 bases, and 13 bases separated the two germline ends.

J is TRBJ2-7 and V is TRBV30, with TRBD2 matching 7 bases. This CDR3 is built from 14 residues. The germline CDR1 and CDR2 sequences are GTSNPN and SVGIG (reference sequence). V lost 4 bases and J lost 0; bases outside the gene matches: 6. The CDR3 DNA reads TGTGCCTGGACTAGGACTAGGGACTCCTACGAGCAGTACTTC. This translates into CAWTRTRDSYEQYF. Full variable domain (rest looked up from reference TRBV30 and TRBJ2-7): SQTIHQWPATLVQPVGSPLSLECTVEGTSNPNLYWYRQAAGRGLQLLFYSVGIGQISSEVPQNLSASRPQDRQFILSSKKLLLSDSGFYLCAWTRTRDSYEQYFGPGTRLTVT.

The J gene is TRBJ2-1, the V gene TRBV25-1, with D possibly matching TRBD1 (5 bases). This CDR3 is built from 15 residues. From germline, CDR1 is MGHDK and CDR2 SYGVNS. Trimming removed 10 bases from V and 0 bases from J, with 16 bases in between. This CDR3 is CATQRRQSSYNEQFF. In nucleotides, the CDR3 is TGTGCCACCCAACGAAGACAGAGCTCCTACAATGAGCAGTTCTTC.

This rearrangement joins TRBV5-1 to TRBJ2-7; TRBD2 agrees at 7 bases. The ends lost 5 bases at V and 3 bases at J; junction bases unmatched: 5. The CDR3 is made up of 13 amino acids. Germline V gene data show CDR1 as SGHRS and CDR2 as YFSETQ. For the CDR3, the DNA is TGCGCCAGCAGTGGGGGGGGGTACTACGAGCAGTACTTC. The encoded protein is CASSGGGYYEQYF.

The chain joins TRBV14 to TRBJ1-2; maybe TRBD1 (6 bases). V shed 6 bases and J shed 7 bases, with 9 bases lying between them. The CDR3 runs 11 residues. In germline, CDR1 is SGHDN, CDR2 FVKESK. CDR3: CASRQGRGYTF. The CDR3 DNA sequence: TGTGCCAGCAGACAGGGACGTGGCTACACCTTC.

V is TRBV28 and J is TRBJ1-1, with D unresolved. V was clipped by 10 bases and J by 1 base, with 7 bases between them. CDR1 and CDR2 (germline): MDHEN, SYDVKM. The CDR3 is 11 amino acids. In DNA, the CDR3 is TGTGCCATCCGACAGAACACTGAAGCTTTCTTT. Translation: CAIRQNTEAFF.

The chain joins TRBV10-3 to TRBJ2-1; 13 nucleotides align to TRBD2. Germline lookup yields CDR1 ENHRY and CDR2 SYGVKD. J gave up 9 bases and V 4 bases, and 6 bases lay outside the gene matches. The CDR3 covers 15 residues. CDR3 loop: CAISAGTSGTSEQFF. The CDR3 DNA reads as TGTGCCATCAGTGCCGGGACTAGCGGGACTAGTGAGCAGTTCTTC.

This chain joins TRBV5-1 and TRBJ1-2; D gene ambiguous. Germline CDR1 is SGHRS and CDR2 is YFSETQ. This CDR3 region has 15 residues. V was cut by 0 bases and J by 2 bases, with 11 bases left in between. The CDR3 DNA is TGCGCCAGCAGCTTGGGAGGGCTCCTCAACTATGGCTACACCTTC. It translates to CASSLGGLLNYGYTF.

CDR3 in amino acids: CASSLAGQGRSGTEAFF. CDR3 bases: TGTGCCAGCAGCTTGGCGGGACAGGGCCGATCAGGCACTGAAGCTTTCTTT. The chain employs TRBV5-6 and TRBJ1-1, with TRBD1 identical over 9 bases. The CDR3 consists of 17 residues. In germline, CDR1 is SGHDT, CDR2 YYEEEE. J lost 4 bases, V lost 0 bases, and 10 bases had no gene match.

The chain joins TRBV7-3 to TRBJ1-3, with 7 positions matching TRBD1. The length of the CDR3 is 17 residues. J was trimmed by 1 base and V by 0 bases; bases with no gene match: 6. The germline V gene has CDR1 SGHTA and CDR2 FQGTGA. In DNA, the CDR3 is TGTGCCAGCAGCTTAACAACCGCAGGGGGATCTGGAAACACCATATATTTT. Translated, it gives CASSLTTAGGSGNTIYF.

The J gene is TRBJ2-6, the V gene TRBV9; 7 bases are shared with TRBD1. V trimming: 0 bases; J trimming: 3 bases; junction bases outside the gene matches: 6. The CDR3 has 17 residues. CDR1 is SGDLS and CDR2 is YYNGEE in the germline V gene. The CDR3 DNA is TGTGCCAGCAGCGTAGCTACGACAGGGAATGGGGCCAACGTCCTGACTTTC. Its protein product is CASSVATTGNGANVLTF.

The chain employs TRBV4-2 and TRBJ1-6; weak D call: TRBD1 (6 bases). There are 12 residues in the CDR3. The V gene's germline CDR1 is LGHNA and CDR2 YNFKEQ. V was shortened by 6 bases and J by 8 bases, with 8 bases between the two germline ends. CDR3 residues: CASRDSDSPLHF. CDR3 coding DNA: TGTGCCAGCAGGGACAGCGATTCACCCCTCCACTTT.

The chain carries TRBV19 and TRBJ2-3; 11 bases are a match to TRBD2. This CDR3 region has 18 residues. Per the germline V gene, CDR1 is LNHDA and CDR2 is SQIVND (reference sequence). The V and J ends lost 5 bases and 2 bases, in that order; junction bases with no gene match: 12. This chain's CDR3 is CASSSTPGLAAYTDTQYF. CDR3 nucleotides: TGTGCCAGTAGTTCCACACCGGGACTAGCGGCCTACACAGATACGCAGTATTTT.

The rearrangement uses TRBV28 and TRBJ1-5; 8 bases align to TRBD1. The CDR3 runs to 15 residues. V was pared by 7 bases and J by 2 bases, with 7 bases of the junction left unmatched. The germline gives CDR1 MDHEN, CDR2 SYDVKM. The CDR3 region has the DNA TGTGCCAGCAACGACAGGGGAATGGGCAATCAGCCCCAGCATTTT. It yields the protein CASNDRGMGNQPQHF.

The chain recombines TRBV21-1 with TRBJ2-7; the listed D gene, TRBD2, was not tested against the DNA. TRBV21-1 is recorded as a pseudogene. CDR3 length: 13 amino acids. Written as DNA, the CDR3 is TGTGCCAGCAGCAAATTGACTAGGTACGAGCAGTACTTC. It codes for CASSKLTRYEQYF.

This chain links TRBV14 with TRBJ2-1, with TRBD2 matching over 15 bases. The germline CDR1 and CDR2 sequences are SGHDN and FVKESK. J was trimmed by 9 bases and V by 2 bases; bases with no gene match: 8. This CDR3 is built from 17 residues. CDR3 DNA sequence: TGTGCCAGCAGCCAACCCGGACTAGCGGGAGGGAGTGGTGAGCAGTTCTTC. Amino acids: CASSQPGLAGGSGEQFF.